The 20 T cell receptor beta chains reported below all come from one sample, sequenced in a study of blood T cell repertoires in COVID-19. The table came from immunoSEQ multiplex PCR; TCRdb's copy has only in-frame clones and leaves some out. The sample lists around 300,000 clones; roughly 86% were seen once. The source material was PBMCs or T cells enriched from blood (not recorded which). The source of these receptors is a woman in her 30s who had recovered from COVID-19.

This clone was found once. The genes are TRBV30 and TRBJ1-2, with 9 bases matching TRBD1. The germline V gene has CDR1 GTSNPN and CDR2 SVGIG (reference sequence). Unmatched junction bases numbered 8, after V lost 5 bases and J lost 4 bases. The CDR3 runs 14 residues. CDR3 bases: TGTGCCTGGTCCCGACAGGGGGACTTCTATGGCTACACCTTC. This gives the protein CAWSRQGDFYGYTF.

The chain links TRBV27 to TRBJ1-5, with TRBD1 matching over 8 bases. The CDR3 is 15 amino acids. Germline-derived CDR1 and CDR2 are MNHEY and SMNVEV (reference sequence). V dropped 2 bases and J dropped 4; count of bases not matched to a gene: 4. CDR3 in DNA: TGTGCCAGCAGTTTAGCTGGGACAGGAAATCAGCCCCAGCATTTT. Protein product: CASSLAGTGNQPQHF.

The rearrangement joins TRBV12-1 to TRBJ1-4; whether TRBD1, the table's D call, matches the DNA was not checked. TRBV12-1 is termed a pseudogene. The CDR3 length is 19 residues. The CDR3 nucleotides read TGTGCCAGCAGCACGATTCAAGCCGGGGTATCCGACCTAGGGGGAAAACTGTTTTTT. It encodes CASSTIQAGVSDLGGKLFF.

The gene calls are TRBV19 and TRBJ2-3, with 8 bases matching TRBD1. Germline V gene data show CDR1 as LNHDA and CDR2 as SQIVND (reference sequence). V gave up 4 bases and J gave up 7 bases; unmatched junction bases: 7. This CDR3 region has 14 residues. The CDR3 coding sequence is TGTGCCAGTAGTACTAGGACAGGGACGAATACGCAGTATTTT. Translated, it gives CASSTRTGTNTQYF.

The CDR3 nucleotides are TGCGCCAGCAGCTTGGCCGGGGGGCGCGGGAATTCACCCCTCCACTTT. Its translation is CASSLAGGRGNSPLHF. The chain couples TRBV5-1 to TRBJ1-6; possibly TRBD1 for D (6 bases). The length of the CDR3 is 16 residues. CDR1 is SGHRS, CDR2 YFSETQ, per germline. The V gene lost 0 bases and the J gene lost 7 bases, with 14 bases spanning the gap.

This chain joins TRBV9 and TRBJ1-6; a possible D gene is TRBD1 (5 bases). From germline, CDR1 is SGDLS and CDR2 YYNGEE. The CDR3 totals 17 residues. V lost 4 bases to trimming and J lost 0 bases, with 14 bases between them. The CDR3 is CASSPDSDSSYNSPLHF. As DNA, the CDR3 is TGTGCCAGCAGCCCCGACAGCGATAGCTCCTATAATTCACCCCTCCACTTT.

V and J are TRBV3-1 (or the pseudogene TRBV3-2) and TRBJ1-1; no clear D gene. Trimming cost V 0 bases and J 5 bases, with 7 bases left between them. The CDR3 runs 13 residues. Germline V lookup: CDR1 LGHDT, CDR2 YNNKEL (reference sequence). The CDR3 DNA reads TGTGCCAGCAGCCAAGATTGGCGGACTGAAGCTTTCTTT. Amino acids: CASSQDWRTEAFF.

V gene TRBV27 combines with J gene TRBJ2-7; 8 bases are a match to TRBD1. V shed 6 bases and J 4 bases; nucleotides not matched to a gene: 8. This CDR3 spans 14 amino acids. The germline V gene has CDR1 MNHEY and CDR2 SMNVEV (reference sequence). The CDR3 region has the DNA TGTGCCAGCAGGAGGACAGGGCTGCGGTACGAGCAGTACTTC. Protein product: CASRRTGLRYEQYF.

The chain carries TRBV27 and TRBJ1-2; the D is unclear. CDR1 is MNHEY and CDR2 is SMNVEV in the germline V gene (reference sequence). The CDR3 is 14 amino acids. The V end lost 2 bases, the J end lost 4 bases, and 11 bases lay between the germline ends. The CDR3 nucleotides are TGTGCCAGCAGTTTAGGTCCCATGGCCTATGGCTACACCTTC. This gives the protein CASSLGPMAYGYTF.

In its sample, this clone was seen a few times. The V gene is TRBV9, the J gene TRBJ1-2; a possible D gene is TRBD1 (5 bases). Germline CDR1 is SGDLS and CDR2 is YYNGEE. Trimming removed 4 bases from V and 1 base from J, with 20 bases in between. The CDR3 covers 17 residues. The CDR3 sequence is CASSPTPTGGSNYGYTF. The CDR3 coding sequence is TGTGCCAGCAGCCCGACCCCAACAGGTGGTAGTAACTATGGCTACACCTTC.

The rearrangement links TRBV12-3 or TRBV12-4 to TRBJ2-3, with a tentative D call TRBD2 (6 bases). The CDR3 is made up of 12 amino acids. V lost 5 bases and J 14 bases, leaving 17 bases between the germline ends. Here the CDR3 reads CASSRGTLEGYF. Here the CDR3 DNA reads TGTGCCAGCAGTCGCGGGACCCTTGAGGGGTATTTT.

The rearrangement joins TRBV7-8 to TRBJ1-5, with D possibly matching TRBD1 (5 bases). The V end was cut by 0 bases, the J end by 5 bases, with 17 bases between. Germline V gene data show CDR1 as SGHVS and CDR2 as FQNEAQ. This CDR3 contains 17 residues. CDR3 sequence reads: CASSLAILDSRDQPQHF. Written as DNA, the CDR3 is TGTGCCAGCAGCTTAGCGATTTTAGACAGCAGAGATCAGCCCCAGCATTTT.

The chain is built from TRBV19 and TRBJ1-1; 9 bases fit TRBD1. V lost 7 bases to trimming and J lost 2 bases; unmatched junction nucleotides: 11. The CDR3 totals 16 residues. Per germline, CDR1 LNHDA and CDR2 SQIVND (reference sequence). CDR3 in amino acids: CASTLTGGDENTEAFF. The CDR3 DNA reads TGTGCCAGTACCTTAACAGGGGGCGATGAAAACACTGAAGCTTTCTTT.

The gene calls are TRBV9 and TRBJ2-7, with a weak D call TRBD2 (6 bases). This CDR3 is 15 amino acids long. The V end was cut by 0 bases, the J end by 0 bases, with 10 bases between. Germline V lookup: CDR1 SGDLS, CDR2 YYNGEE. CDR3 sequence: CASSVGDSSSYEQYF. CDR3 bases: TGTGCCAGCAGCGTAGGGGACTCAAGCTCCTACGAGCAGTACTTC.

The V and J genes are TRBV9 and TRBJ2-2; TRBD2 agrees at 8 bases. This CDR3 contains 16 residues. The V and J ends lost 0 bases and 1 base, in that order; junction bases with no gene match: 2. CDR1 is SGDLS and CDR2 is YYNGEE in the germline V gene. The CDR3 DNA is TGTGCCAGCAGCGTAGCGGGGGGGAGGAACACCGGGGAGCTGTTTTTT. Translation gives CASSVAGGRNTGELFF.

This rearrangement joins TRBV6-2 or TRBV6-3 to TRBJ2-4; 7 positions match TRBD2. Germline V lookup: CDR1 MNHEY, CDR2 SVGEGT. V lost 2 bases to trimming and J lost 4 bases; unmatched junction nucleotides: 11. The CDR3 has 17 amino acids. CDR3 region: CASSYSPLADFKNIQYF. CDR3 DNA: TGTGCCAGCAGTTACAGTCCCCTAGCGGACTTTAAAAACATTCAGTACTTC.

This clone appeared once. The chain joins TRBV10-3 to TRBJ1-1, with D perhaps matching TRBD1 (6 bases). The CDR3 length is 13 residues. Germline-derived CDR1 and CDR2 are ENHRY and SYGVKD. Trimming removed 10 bases from V and 5 bases from J, with 17 bases in between. The chain's CDR3 is CATNQQGWTEAFF. The CDR3 region has the DNA TGTGCCACCAATCAACAGGGATGGACTGAAGCTTTCTTT.

CDR3: CASSHPWGRVNGYTF. The DNA of the CDR3 is TGCGCCAGCAGCCACCCCTGGGGCAGGGTGAATGGCTACACCTTC. The V call is TRBV4-1, the J call TRBJ1-2, with D tentatively TRBD1 (5 bases). Trimming removed 3 bases from V and 6 bases from J, with 17 bases in between. Germline V gene sequence: CDR1 MGHRA, CDR2 YSYEKL. The CDR3 runs 15 residues.

The J gene is TRBJ2-5, the V gene TRBV6-1, with a weak D call TRBD1 (6 bases). The CDR3 is 16 residues long. Germline lookup yields CDR1 MNHNS and CDR2 SASEGT. V lost 3 bases and J lost 2, with 16 bases in between. The CDR3 DNA reads as TGTGCCAGCAGTGACGATTTCGGACAGCTACAAGAGACCCAGTACTTC. Encoded protein: CASSDDFGQLQETQYF.

The rearrangement joins TRBV4-1 to TRBJ2-7; 13 bases are a match to TRBD2. J lost 6 bases, V lost 3 bases, and 5 bases had no gene match. CDR1 MGHRA and CDR2 YSYEKL come from the germline V gene. The CDR3 runs to 15 residues. The CDR3 sequence: CASSHEGLAGFEQYF. Written as DNA, the CDR3 is TGCGCCAGCAGCCATGAGGGACTAGCGGGATTCGAGCAGTACTTC.